The source of this T cell receptor (beta chain) is a study of blood T cell repertoires in COVID-19. As for the study in general: Samples came from the United States, Italy and Spain, spanning acute and convalescent COVID-19.

Per the authors' pipeline: Reference gene primer amplification in the assay estimated nucleated cell counts. Sequencing was performed with immunoSEQ multiplex PCR; in TCRdb, only in-frame clones are kept and a portion is missing. The V and J calls and clone size are taken from that table; D and trimming were inferred from the DNA. The sample consists of 20,000 to 25,000 clones, over 65% of them appearing once. CDR1 and CDR2 from the germline V gene are PRHDT and FYEKMQ (reference sequence). The V end was cut by 4 bases, the J end by 0 bases, with 24 bases between. This CDR3 has 19 amino acids. The chain uses TRBV13 and TRBJ2-5; TRBD2 might be the D (7 bases). The sample taken for sequencing was peripheral blood. The clonotype comes from a human donor in a cohort sampled during active or convalescent COVID-19. CDR3 in amino acids: CASSSGGGATDTYQETQYF. In DNA form, the CDR3 reads TGTGCCAGCAGCTCTGGAGGGGGGGCCACTGACACGTACCAAGAGACCCAGTACTTC. The whole variable domain, filled in from reference TRBV13 and TRBJ2-5, reads AAGVIQSPRHLIKEKRETATLKCYPIPRHDTVYWYQQGPGQDPQFLISFYEKMQSDKGSIPDRFSAQQFSDYHSELNMSSLELGDSALYFCASSSGGGATDTYQETQYFGPGTRLLVL.